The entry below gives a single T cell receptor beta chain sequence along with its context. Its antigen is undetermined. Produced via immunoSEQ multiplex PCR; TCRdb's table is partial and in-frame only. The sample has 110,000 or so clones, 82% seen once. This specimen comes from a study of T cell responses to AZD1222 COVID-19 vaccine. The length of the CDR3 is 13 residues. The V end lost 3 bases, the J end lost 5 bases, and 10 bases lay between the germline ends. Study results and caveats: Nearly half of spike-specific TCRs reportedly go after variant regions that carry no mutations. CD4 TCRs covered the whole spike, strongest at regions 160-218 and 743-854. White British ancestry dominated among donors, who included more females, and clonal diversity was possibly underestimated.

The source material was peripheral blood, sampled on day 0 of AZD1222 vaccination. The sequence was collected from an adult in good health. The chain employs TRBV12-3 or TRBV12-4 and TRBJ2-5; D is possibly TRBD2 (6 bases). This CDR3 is CASSFPGDETQYF. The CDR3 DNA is TGTGCCAGCAGTTTCCCGGGGGATGAGACCCAGTACTTC.